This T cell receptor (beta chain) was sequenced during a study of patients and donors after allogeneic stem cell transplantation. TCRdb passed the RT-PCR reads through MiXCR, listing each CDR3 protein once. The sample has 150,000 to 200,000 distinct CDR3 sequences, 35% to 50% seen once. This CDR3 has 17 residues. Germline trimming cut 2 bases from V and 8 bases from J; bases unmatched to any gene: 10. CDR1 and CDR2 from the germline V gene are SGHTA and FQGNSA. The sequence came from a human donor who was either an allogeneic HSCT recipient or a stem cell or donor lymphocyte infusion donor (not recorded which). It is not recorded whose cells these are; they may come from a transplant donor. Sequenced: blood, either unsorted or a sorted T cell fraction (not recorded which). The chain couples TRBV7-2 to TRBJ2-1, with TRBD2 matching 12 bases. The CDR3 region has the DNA TGTGCCAGCAGCTTATGGCTAGCGGGAGGGCCTTGGTATGAGCAGTTCTTC. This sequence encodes CASSLWLAGGPWYEQFF.